The present TCR beta chain was sequenced within a study of blood T cell repertoires in COVID-19. Produced via immunoSEQ multiplex PCR; TCRdb's table is partial and in-frame only. The data hold 250,000 or so clones, with around 87% observed a single time. V was pared by 5 bases and J by 1 base, with 11 bases between. This CDR3 contains 14 residues. Germline V gene sequence: CDR1 SGHTA, CDR2 FQGNSA. Sequencing input: peripheral blood. This receptor was identified in an older woman with COVID-19, enrolled during active disease. The chain links TRBV7-2 to TRBJ1-2, with D perhaps matching TRBD1 (6 bases). For the CDR3, the DNA is TGTGCCAGCAGCGCCCAGGGGCTTAACTATGGCTACACCTTC. This translates into CASSAQGLNYGYTF.